This T cell receptor beta chain was recovered during a study of blood T cell repertoires in COVID-19. This CDR3 is built from 15 residues. V was cut by 0 bases and J by 5 bases, with 14 bases left in between. CDR1 is SGDLS, CDR2 YYNGEE, per germline. Per the study methods: It was from reference gene primer amplification that nucleated cell counts were estimated. TCRdb keeps only in-frame clones here, not all; method: immunoSEQ multiplex PCR. V, J and clone size are taken as reported in that table, and D and trimming were inferred from the DNA itself. The sample lists approximately 80,000 clones, around four fifths occurring once.

The chain uses TRBV9 and TRBJ1-2; D is unresolved. The specimen was peripheral blood. This sequence originates from a human donor in a cohort sampled during active COVID-19. CDR3 nucleotides: TGTGCCAGCAGCGTAGATTGGGGAGATAGATATGGCTACACCTTC. It is translated as CASSVDWGDRYGYTF. The full variable domain, with the rest looked up from reference TRBV9 and TRBJ1-2, is DSGVTQTPKHLITATGQRVTLRCSPRSGDLSVYWYQQSLDQGLQFLIQYYNGEERAKGNILERFSAQQFPDLHSELNLSSLELGDSALYFCASSVDWGDRYGYTFGSGTRLTVV.